This T cell receptor beta chain was recorded in a study of early T cells in non-severe SARS-CoV-2 infection. General study findings and limits: A preference for anti-spike CD8 responses marked VDJdb matching, which missed private and CD4 specificities.

In the case of this clonotype: Its antigen is unknown.

Unique molecular identifier tags were affixed to discrete cDNA molecules. TCRdb reanalysed the 5' RACE reads using MiXCR and keeps one entry per CDR3 protein. The sample contains tens of thousands of distinct CDR3 sequences, 8% to 9% of which appear only once. The V end lost 6 bases, the J end lost 0 bases, and 9 bases lay between the germline ends. The CDR3 is made up of 13 amino acids. Germline V gene data show CDR1 as LGHDT and CDR2 as YNNKEL (reference sequence). The chain links TRBV3-1 to TRBJ2-7; D unresolved. Sequencing used whole blood, obtained at baseline. The receptor was derived from an adult who was a healthcare worker with PCR-confirmed SARS-CoV-2 infection or an uninfected control (not recorded which). The CDR3 coding sequence is TGTGCCAGCAGTCCCCTGAACTCCTACGAGCAGTACTTC. Translated: CASSPLNSYEQYF.